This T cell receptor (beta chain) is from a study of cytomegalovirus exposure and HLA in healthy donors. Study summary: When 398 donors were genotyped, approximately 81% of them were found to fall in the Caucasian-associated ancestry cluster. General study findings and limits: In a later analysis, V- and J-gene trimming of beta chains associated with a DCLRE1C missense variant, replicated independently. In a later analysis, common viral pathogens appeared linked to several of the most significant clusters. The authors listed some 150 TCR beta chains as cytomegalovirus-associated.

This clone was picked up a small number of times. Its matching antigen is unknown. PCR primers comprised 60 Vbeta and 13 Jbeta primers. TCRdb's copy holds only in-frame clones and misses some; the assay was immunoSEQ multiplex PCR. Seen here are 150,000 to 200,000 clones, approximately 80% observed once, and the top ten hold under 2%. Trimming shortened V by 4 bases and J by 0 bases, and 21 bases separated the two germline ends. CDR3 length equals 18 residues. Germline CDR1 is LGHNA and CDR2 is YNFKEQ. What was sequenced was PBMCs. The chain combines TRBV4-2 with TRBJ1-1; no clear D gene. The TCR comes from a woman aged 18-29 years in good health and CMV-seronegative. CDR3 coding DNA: TGTGCCAGCAGCCCACTACCCAATTATGCGATTATGAACACTGAAGCTTTCTTT. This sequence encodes CASSPLPNYAIMNTEAFF.